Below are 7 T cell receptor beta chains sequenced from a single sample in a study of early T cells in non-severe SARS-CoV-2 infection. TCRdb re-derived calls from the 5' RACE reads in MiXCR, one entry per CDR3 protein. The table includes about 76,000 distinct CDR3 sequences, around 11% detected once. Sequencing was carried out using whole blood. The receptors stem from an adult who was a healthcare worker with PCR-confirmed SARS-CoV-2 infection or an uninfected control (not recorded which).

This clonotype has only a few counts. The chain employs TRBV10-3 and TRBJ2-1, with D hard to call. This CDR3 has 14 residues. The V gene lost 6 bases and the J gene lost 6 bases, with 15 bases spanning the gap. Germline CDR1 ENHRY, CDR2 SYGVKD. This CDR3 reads CAIRPGDQRNEQFF. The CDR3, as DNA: TGTGCCATCAGGCCAGGTGACCAACGCAATGAGCAGTTCTTC.

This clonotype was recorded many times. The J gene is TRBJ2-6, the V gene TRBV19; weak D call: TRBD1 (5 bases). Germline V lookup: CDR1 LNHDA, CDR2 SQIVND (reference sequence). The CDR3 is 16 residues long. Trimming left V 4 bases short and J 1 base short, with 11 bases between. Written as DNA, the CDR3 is TGTGCCAGTAGTAAATTGCAGGGATCTGGGGCCAACGTCCTGACTTTC. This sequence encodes CASSKLQGSGANVLTF.

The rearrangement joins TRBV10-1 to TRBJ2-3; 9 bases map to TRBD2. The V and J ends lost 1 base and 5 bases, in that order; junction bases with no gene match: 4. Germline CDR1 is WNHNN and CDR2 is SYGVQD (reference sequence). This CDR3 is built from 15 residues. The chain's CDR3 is CASSELRGGLDTQYF. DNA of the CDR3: TGCGCCAGCAGTGAGTTGCGGGGGGGCCTAGATACGCAGTATTTT.

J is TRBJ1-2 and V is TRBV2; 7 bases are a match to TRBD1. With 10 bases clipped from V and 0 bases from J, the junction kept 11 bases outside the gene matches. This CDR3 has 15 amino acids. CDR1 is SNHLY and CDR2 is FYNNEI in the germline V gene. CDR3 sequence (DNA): TGTGCCATGTCCGGAGGGGACAGCACTAACTATGGCTACACCTTC. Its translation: CAMSGGDSTNYGYTF.

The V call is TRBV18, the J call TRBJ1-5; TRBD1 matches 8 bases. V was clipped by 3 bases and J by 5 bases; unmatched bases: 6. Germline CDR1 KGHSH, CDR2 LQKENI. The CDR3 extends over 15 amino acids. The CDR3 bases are TGTGCCAGCTCACCTGCGACAGGGGCGGATCAGCCCCAGCATTTT. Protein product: CASSPATGADQPQHF.

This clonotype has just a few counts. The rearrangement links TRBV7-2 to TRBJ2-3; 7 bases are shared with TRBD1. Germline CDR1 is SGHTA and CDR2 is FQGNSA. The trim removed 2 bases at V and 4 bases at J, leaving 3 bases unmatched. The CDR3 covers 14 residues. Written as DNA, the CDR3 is TGTGCCAGCAGCTTAAGGCAGGGGGCAGATACGCAGTATTTT. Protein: CASSLRQGADTQYF.

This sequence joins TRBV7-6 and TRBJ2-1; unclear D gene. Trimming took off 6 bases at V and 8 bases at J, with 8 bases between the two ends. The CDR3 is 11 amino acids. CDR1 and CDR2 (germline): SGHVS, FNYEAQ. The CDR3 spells CASREAHEQFF. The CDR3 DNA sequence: TGTGCCAGCAGGGAAGCCCATGAGCAGTTCTTC.